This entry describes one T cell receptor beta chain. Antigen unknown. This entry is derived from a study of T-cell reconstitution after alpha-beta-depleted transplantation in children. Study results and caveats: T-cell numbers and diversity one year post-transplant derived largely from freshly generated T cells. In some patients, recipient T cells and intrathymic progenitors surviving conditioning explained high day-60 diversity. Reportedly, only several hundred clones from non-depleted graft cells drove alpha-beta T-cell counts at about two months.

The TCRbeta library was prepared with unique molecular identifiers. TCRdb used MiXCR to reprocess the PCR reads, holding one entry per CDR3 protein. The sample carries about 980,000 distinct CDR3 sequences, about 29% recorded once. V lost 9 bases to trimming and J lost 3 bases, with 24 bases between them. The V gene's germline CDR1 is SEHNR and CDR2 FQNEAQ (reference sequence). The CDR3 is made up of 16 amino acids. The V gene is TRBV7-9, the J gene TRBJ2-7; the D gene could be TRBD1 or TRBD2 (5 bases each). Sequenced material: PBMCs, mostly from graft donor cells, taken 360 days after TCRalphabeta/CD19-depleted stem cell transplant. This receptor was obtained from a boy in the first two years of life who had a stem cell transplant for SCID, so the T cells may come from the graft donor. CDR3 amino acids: CARSPSTADTFYEQYF. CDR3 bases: TGTGCCAGAAGCCCATCGACAGCGGATACTTTCTACGAGCAGTACTTC.